A selection of T cell receptor beta chains follows, all from one sample in a study of human T cells and chemical hapten exposure. TCRdb re-called the RACE reads through MiXCR, storing one row per CDR3 protein. The data contain over 55,000 distinct CDR3 sequences, over 8.5% of them singletons. Material: whole blood, obtained in connection with sensitization to the hapten diphenylcyclopropenone (DPC). The source is a woman in her forties or fifties with alopecia areata. Some clones in this sample may be carry-over from other donors' samples. Both conserved end residues are part of each CDR3. The D gene is left open where the match is weak. Rows may omit the clone size; those that give it use once, few, many or a size class.

d_call,j_call,v_call,clone_size,cdr3_nt,cdr3_aa
.,TRBJ1-5,TRBV19,many,TGTGCCAGTAGTTCTCGGCGGGGACGGAACAATCAGCCCCAGCATTTT,CASSSRRGRNNQPQHF
TRBD1,TRBJ1-5,TRBV19,many,TGTGCCAGTGGGACAGTCGTCAATCAGCCCCAGCATTTT,CASGTVVNQPQHF
TRBD1,TRBJ1-1,TRBV18,many,TGTGCCAGCTCACCGCAAGACAGGGACACTGAAGCTTTCTTT,CASSPQDRDTEAFF
.,TRBJ2-2,TRBV3-1,.,TGTGCCAGCAGCCATAGTGGGGGCGCGTCCGGGGAGCTGTTTTTT,CASSHSGGASGELFF
.,TRBJ1-4,TRBV12-3/TRBV12-4,many,TGTGCCAGCAGTCGGATGGCAACTAATGAAAAACTGTTTTTT,CASSRMATNEKLFF
.,TRBJ1-1,TRBV18,many,TGTGCCAGCTCACCCGCCGCGGGGGCCTTGAACACTGAAGCTTTCTTT,CASSPAAGALNTEAFF
.,TRBJ1-5,TRBV24-1,many,TGTGCCACCAGTGAGGCAGGGCCTAGCAATCAGCCCCAGCATTTT,CATSEAGPSNQPQHF
TRBD2,TRBJ2-7,TRBV7-2,many,TGTGCCAGCAGCTTATGGGCAGCGGGGACCTACGAGCAGTACTTC,CASSLWAAGTYEQYF
TRBD1,TRBJ2-3,TRBV12-3/TRBV12-4,.,TGTGCCAGCAGCGGACAGGGCGATACGCAGTATTTT,CASSGQGDTQYF
.,TRBJ1-5,TRBV6-2/TRBV6-3,many,TGTGCCAGCAGTTACATAGGCAGCCCTGCAGAGCCCCAGCATTTT,CASSYIGSPAEPQHF
.,TRBJ2-1,TRBV18,many,TGTGCCAGCTCACCACTTGAGTCTCCGAGCTCCTACAATGAGCAGTTCTTC,CASSPLESPSSYNEQFF
.,TRBJ1-6,TRBV7-2,.,TGTGCCAGCAGCTTAACCACTGGGCCGTCACCTTCACCCCTCCACTTT,CASSLTTGPSPSPLHF
.,TRBJ1-2,TRBV29-1,many,TGCAGCGTTGATAAGGGGACAATCAAAAACACCTTC,CSVDKGTIKNTF
.,TRBJ2-2,TRBV27,many,TGTGCCAGCAGTTTCTGGACCCCAGACGGGGAGCTGTTTTTT,CASSFWTPDGELFF
.,TRBJ1-1,TRBV28,.,TGTGCCAGCAGTTTACGGAGGGCTGAAGCTTTCTTT,CASSLRRAEAFF
.,TRBJ2-3,TRBV5-1,.,TGCGCCAGCAGCTTGGAGCTTAGCGGAACAGATACGCAGTATTTT,CASSLELSGTDTQYF
.,TRBJ1-1,TRBV18,.,TGTGCCAGCTCACTAGACACCCAGAACACTGAAGCTTTCTTT,CASSLDTQNTEAFF
.,TRBJ2-3,TRBV7-2,.,TGTGCCAGCTCCCGGGAGTTAGATACGCAGTATTTT,CASSRELDTQYF
TRBD2,TRBJ2-2,TRBV27,many,TGTGCCAGCACTCCGCTCCGGGGGGCCGGGGAGCTGTTTTTT,CASTPLRGAGELFF
.,TRBJ2-2,TRBV7-2,many,TGTGCCAGCAGCTTAGTTCTAATGAACACCGGGGAGCTGTTTTTT,CASSLVLMNTGELFF
.,TRBJ1-2,TRBV28,.,TGTGCCACAGGGTCCGTCTATGGCTACACCTTC,CATGSVYGYTF
.,TRBJ1-2,TRBV28,few,TGTGCCAGCGGAAATAGTTATGGCTACACCTTC,CASGNSYGYTF
.,TRBJ2-6,TRBV29-1,few,TGCAGCGCCCGCCCAGACTCTGGGGCCAACGTCCTGACTTTC,CSARPDSGANVLTF
.,TRBJ1-3,TRBV27,.,TGTGCCAGCAGTCGTACAGGGAACCGCGGAAACACCATATATTTT,CASSRTGNRGNTIYF